These T cell receptor beta chains were read from a single sample in a study of cytomegalovirus exposure and HLA in healthy donors. Data came from immunoSEQ multiplex PCR; TCRdb stores just in-frame clones and leaves some out. The sample lists about 110,000 clones; roughly 70% were seen once. Sequencing input: PBMCs. These receptors were collected from a woman aged 70-85 years in good health and CMV-seropositive. Each CDR3 is given with its conserved first and last residue. D genes are given only for firm matches. Rows give clone size only sometimes, using once, few, many, or a class for an expanded clone.

length,size,D,J,V,DNA,CDR3
16,NA,NA,TRBJ1-2,TRBV7-8,TGTGCCAGCAGCTTTTCCGTCGGGTCGCGGGCCTATGGCTACACCTTC,CASSFSVGSRAYGYTF
13,NA,TRBD1,TRBJ1-2,TRBV19,TGTGCCAGTCGATCACAGGGGGCCGGAGGCTACACCTTC,CASRSQGAGGYTF
12,NA,NA,TRBJ1-1,TRBV28,TGTGCCGCCCGGGATTTGCACACTGAAGCTTTCTTT,CAARDLHTEAFF
13,NA,NA,TRBJ1-1,TRBV9,TGTGCCAGCAGCGAAGCAGGGTCGACTGAAGCTTTCTTT,CASSEAGSTEAFF
13,NA,NA,TRBJ1-3,TRBV19,TGTGCCAGTAGAGAGGTGGGTGGAAACACCATATATTTT,CASREVGGNTIYF
15,once,TRBD1,TRBJ2-7,TRBV10-3,TGTGCCATCAGTTCGCAGGGACAGGAAGCCTACGAGCAGTACTTC,CAISSQGQEAYEQYF
16,NA,NA,TRBJ2-2,TRBV11-2,TGTGCCAGCAGCTTAGGGGCAGGCAAGAACACCGGGGAGCTGTTTTTT,CASSLGAGKNTGELFF
16,few,TRBD1,TRBJ1-5,TRBV2,TGTGCCAGCAGAGGCCCACAGGGGTATAGCAATCAGCCCCAGCATTTT,CASRGPQGYSNQPQHF
14,NA,TRBD1,TRBJ1-2,TRBV7-8,TGTGCCAGCAGCTCCCGACAGGGCATCTATGGCTACACCTTC,CASSSRQGIYGYTF
15,NA,NA,TRBJ1-6,TRBV6-5,TGTGCCAGCAGTTACTCCAGGGAGGGGAATTCACCCCTCCACTTT,CASSYSREGNSPLHF
15,NA,NA,TRBJ1-5,TRBV30,TGTGCCTGGGGAGGGCAGGGCTATAGCAATCAGCCCCAGCATTTT,CAWGGQGYSNQPQHF
14,few,NA,TRBJ2-7,TRBV6-6,TGTGCCAGCAGTTACGGCAGAGGGAGTTACGAGCAGTACTTC,CASSYGRGSYEQYF
12,NA,NA,TRBJ2-3,TRBV2,TGTGCCAGCAGTGGAGGCACAGATACGCAGTATTTT,CASSGGTDTQYF
15,NA,NA,TRBJ2-3,TRBV7-3,TGTGCCAGCAGCTTAAGTCTAGGGGGCACAGATACGCAGTATTTT,CASSLSLGGTDTQYF
15,NA,NA,TRBJ1-1,TRBV29-1,TGCAGCGTTGAAGGTCTTCGAGGGGGGAACACTGAAGCTTTCTTT,CSVEGLRGGNTEAFF
13,few,NA,TRBJ1-1,TRBV30,TGTGCCTGGAGTTCACAGGCGGTCGCTGAAGCTTTCTTT,CAWSSQAVAEAFF
15,NA,TRBD2,TRBJ2-1,TRBV28,TGTGCCAGCAGTTTGGCCGGACTAGCGATCGGTGAGCAGTTCTTC,CASSLAGLAIGEQFF
14,many,NA,TRBJ1-1,TRBV2,TGTGCCAGCAGTGGACTTCAAGGAACCATTGAAGCTTTCTTT,CASSGLQGTIEAFF
14,few,NA,TRBJ1-4,TRBV7-8,TGTGCCAGCAGCTTCCAGGGATGGGATGAAAAACTGTTTTTT,CASSFQGWDEKLFF
15,NA,TRBD2,TRBJ2-1,TRBV9,TGTGCCAGCAGCGTAGCAGCGGGGGGGAACAATGAGCAGTTCTTC,CASSVAAGGNNEQFF
15,few,TRBD2,TRBJ2-7,TRBV9,TGTGCCAGCAGCGTAGGTAGCGGGGAGACCTACGAGCAGTACTTC,CASSVGSGETYEQYF
13,NA,NA,TRBJ1-1,TRBV2,TGTGCCACCTCCGAACAGGAGAACACTGAAGCTTTCTTT,CATSEQENTEAFF
12,NA,NA,TRBJ1-1,TRBV6-4,TGTGCCAGCAGTGACTCAAGGGGGTCAGCTTTCTTT,CASSDSRGSAFF
13,NA,NA,TRBJ2-3,TRBV25-1,TGTGCCAGCAGAGACTACTACACAGATACGCAGTATTTT,CASRDYYTDTQYF
14,NA,NA,TRBJ1-3,TRBV18,TGTGCCAGCTCACCAGGCAATGGTGGAAACACCATATATTTT,CASSPGNGGNTIYF
12,NA,NA,TRBJ1-1,TRBV15,TGTGCCACCAGCAGAGGACAGCTTGAAGCTTTCTTT,CATSRGQLEAFF
15,NA,TRBD1,TRBJ1-6,TRBV2,TGTGCCATCGGGACAGGGATACCCTATAATTCCCCCCTCCACTTT,CAIGTGIPYNSPLHF
15,NA,TRBD1,TRBJ1-2,TRBV7-9,TGTGCCAGCAGCTTTACAGGGGCCTCCAACTATGGCTACACCTTC,CASSFTGASNYGYTF
15,NA,TRBD2,TRBJ2-3,TRBV5-5,TGTGCCAGCAGTTTTAGCGGGTGGAGCACAGATACGCAGTATTTT,CASSFSGWSTDTQYF
18,NA,NA,TRBJ1-2,TRBV23-1,TGCGCCAGCAGTCAATCTGGGAACAGGGAGGGAGCTAACTATGGCTACACCTTC,CASSQSGNREGANYGYTF
16,NA,NA,TRBJ2-7,TRBV11-1,TGTGCCAGCAGCTTACAGGGGGGCCTTTTCCCCTACGAGCAGTACTTC,CASSLQGGLFPYEQYF
15,NA,NA,TRBJ1-5,TRBV30,TGTGCCTGGAGCTCCCCAACGGCGGGCAATCAGCCCCAGCATTTT,CAWSSPTAGNQPQHF
16,NA,NA,TRBJ2-5,TRBV27,TGTGCCAGCAGTTCATCAGACAGGTTGGCCAAGAGGACCCAGTACTTC,CASSSSDRLAKRTQYF
14,NA,NA,TRBJ1-4,TRBV5-1,TGCGCCAGCATGGCAGGCGCAACTAATGAAAAACTGTTTTTT,CASMAGATNEKLFF
13,NA,TRBD1,TRBJ1-4,TRBV19,TGTGCCAGTATCCGGACAGGGGGTGAAAAACTGTTTTTT,CASIRTGGEKLFF
16,NA,TRBD1,TRBJ1-2,TRBV5-6,TGTGCCAGCAGCTTTTTACCGGGACAGTCAAACTATGGCTACACCTTC,CASSFLPGQSNYGYTF
13,NA,NA,TRBJ2-7,TRBV18,TGTGCCAGCTCACTAAACAGCTTCGACGAGCAGTACTTC,CASSLNSFDEQYF
15,few,NA,TRBJ2-3,TRBV2,TGTGCCAGCAGGCAGCTAGTGACCCCCCTGGATACGCAGTATTTT,CASRQLVTPLDTQYF
15,NA,TRBD1,TRBJ2-7,TRBV4-1,TGCGCCAGCAGCGCTTGGGGGGGACAGGGGAACGAGCAGTACTTC,CASSAWGGQGNEQYF
15,NA,TRBD1,TRBJ1-6,TRBV19,TGTGCCAGTAGTATAACCGGGACAGATAATTCACCCCTCCACTTT,CASSITGTDNSPLHF
15,few,TRBD1,TRBJ1-1,TRBV5-6,TGTGCCAGCAGCTTACCGGGACAGAACCCTGGTGAAGCTTTCTTT,CASSLPGQNPGEAFF
15,NA,TRBD1,TRBJ2-3,TRBV5-1,TGCGCCAGCAGCTGGACAGGGGGCGAGGCAGATACGCAGTATTTT,CASSWTGGEADTQYF
13,few,NA,TRBJ2-7,TRBV27,TGTGCCAGCAGTTCGGGACTGCGCCACGAGCAGTACTTC,CASSSGLRHEQYF
14,few,TRBD1,TRBJ2-7,TRBV19,TGTGCCACTTCAACCGCCGGGACAGGGTCCGAGCAGTACTTC,CATSTAGTGSEQYF
15,NA,NA,TRBJ2-7,TRBV21-1,TGTGCCAGCAGCAAAGGACCGGGACACCGCTACGAGCAGTACTTC,CASSKGPGHRYEQYF
13,few,TRBD1,TRBJ1-1,TRBV25-1,TGTGCCAGCAGTAAAACAGGGGGCACTGAAGCTTTCTTT,CASSKTGGTEAFF
14,NA,TRBD1,TRBJ1-5,TRBV7-7,TGTGCCAGCAGCCGCCGACAGGGGGGTCAGCCCCAGCATTTT,CASSRRQGGQPQHF
15,NA,NA,TRBJ2-7,TRBV2,TGTGCCAGCAGCGCCCTGCGGGCGGACCCCTACGAGCAGTACTTC,CASSALRADPYEQYF
14,few,TRBD1,TRBJ1-4,TRBV5-8,TGTGCCAGCAGCTTCGGACAGGGCCGTGAAAAACTGTTTTTT,CASSFGQGREKLFF
15,NA,NA,TRBJ2-3,TRBV5-4,TGTGCCAGCAGCTTTGGGGGGGCCAGCACAGATACGCAGTATTTT,CASSFGGASTDTQYF
16,NA,NA,TRBJ1-6,TRBV10-3,TGTGCCATCAGTGAGTCTCTTTACAGGAGAAATTCACCCCTCCACTTT,CAISESLYRRNSPLHF
15,NA,TRBD1,TRBJ2-7,TRBV7-9,TGTGCCAGCAGCTTAGACAGGGGGTCTTCCTACGAGCAGTACTTC,CASSLDRGSSYEQYF
16,NA,TRBD1,TRBJ2-3,TRBV9,TGTGCCAGCAGCGCCCTTGGGGGACAGGGCCCCGATACGCAGTATTTT,CASSALGGQGPDTQYF
13,NA,TRBD2,TRBJ2-3,TRBV29-1,TGCAGCGCCGGACTAGCACCCACAGATACGCAGTATTTT,CSAGLAPTDTQYF
15,NA,TRBD1,TRBJ2-5,TRBV2,TGTGCCAGCAGTTCGGACAGGGGGGGACCGGAGACCCAGTACTTC,CASSSDRGGPETQYF